A single sample is the source of the 30 T cell receptor beta chains below, sequenced in a study of T cell responses to AZD1222 COVID-19 vaccine. The data were produced by immunoSEQ multiplex PCR, yet TCRdb's version contains in-frame clones alone and is incomplete. The sample lists approximately 150,000 clones, 85% to 95% seen once, with over 1.3% in the top ten. This sample comprised peripheral blood, obtained on day 0 of AZD1222 vaccination. The receptors come from an adult in good health.

The genes are TRBV28 and TRBJ1-5; TRBD1 might be the D (6 bases). The V gene's germline CDR1 is MDHEN and CDR2 SYDVKM. The CDR3 covers 15 residues. Trimming cost V 4 bases and J 6 bases, with 16 bases left between them. The CDR3: CASSSPGGPGQPQHF. Written as DNA, the CDR3 is TGTGCCAGCAGTTCCCCCGGGGGCCCGGGTCAGCCCCAGCATTTT.

The CDR3 sequence is CSVGADRGTEAFF. The CDR3 DNA reads TGCAGCGTTGGTGCCGATAGGGGCACTGAAGCTTTCTTT. This chain uses TRBV29-1 with TRBJ1-1, with D tentatively TRBD1 (5 bases). The length of the CDR3 is 13 residues. Germline-derived CDR1 and CDR2 are SQVTM and ANQGSEA. The V and J ends lost 4 bases and 4 bases respectively, with 13 bases between them.

This clone is a singleton in its sample. The chain combines TRBV4-2 with TRBJ1-6, with a weak D call TRBD1 (5 bases). Germline values: CDR1 LGHNA, CDR2 YNFKEQ. This CDR3 contains 17 residues. V was clipped by 0 bases and J by 1 base, with 10 bases between them. In nucleotides, the CDR3 is TGTGCCAGCAGCCAAGATCCGGGGGTGTCCTATAATTCACCCCTCCACTTT. Translated, it gives CASSQDPGVSYNSPLHF.

CDR3 bases: TGTGCCAGCACCCCGAGGACAGGGGGCCGGGGCTACACCTTC. Translating gives CASTPRTGGRGYTF. The rearrangement links TRBV25-1 to TRBJ1-2; 11 bases map to TRBD1. The CDR3 consists of 14 residues. The germline gives CDR1 MGHDK, CDR2 SYGVNS. After removal of 7 bases from V and 8 bases from J, the junction contained 9 bases not matched to a gene.

The V call is TRBV27, the J call TRBJ1-2; no clear D. V was pared by 5 bases and J by 8 bases, with 18 bases between. Looked up from germline, CDR1 is MNHEY and CDR2 is SMNVEV (reference sequence). The CDR3 has 14 amino acids. CDR3 bases: TGTGCCAGCAGTCCCCAGGAGCAAGTGGGCGGCTACACCTTC. This translates into CASSPQEQVGGYTF.

V is TRBV30 and J is TRBJ1-5, with D possibly matching TRBD1 (5 bases). CDR3 length: 15 amino acids. Germline-derived CDR1 and CDR2 are GTSNPN and SVGIG (reference sequence). V was shortened by 1 base and J by 4 bases, with 14 bases between the two germline ends. CDR3 in amino acids: CAWSDSPGANQPQHF. In nucleotides, the CDR3 is TGTGCCTGGAGTGACTCCCCCGGGGCAAATCAGCCCCAGCATTTT. The full variable domain, rest sourced from reference TRBV30 and TRBJ1-5, is SQTIHQWPATLVQPVGSPLSLECTVEGTSNPNLYWYRQAAGRGLQLLFYSVGIGQISSEVPQNLSASRPQDRQFILSSKKLLLSDSGFYLCAWSDSPGANQPQHFGDGTRLSIL.

The chain uses TRBV18 and TRBJ1-2; D is unclear. Trimming shortened V by 0 bases and J by 2 bases, and 13 bases separated the two germline ends. Germline lookup yields CDR1 KGHSH and CDR2 LQKENI. CDR3 length: 16 residues. The CDR3 reads CASSPPRSAGNYGYTF. For the CDR3, the DNA is TGTGCCAGCTCACCACCGCGATCTGCTGGAAACTATGGCTACACCTTC. The variable domain in full, completed from reference TRBV18 and TRBJ1-2, reads NAGVMQNPRHLVRRRGQEARLRCSPMKGHSHVYWYRQLPEEGLKFMVYLQKENIIDESGMPKERFSAEFPKEGPSILRIQQVVRGDSAAYFCASSPPRSAGNYGYTFGSGTRLTVV.

The chain combines TRBV20-1 with TRBJ2-1; D gene ambiguous. V dropped 0 bases and J dropped 7 bases, with 1 base sitting between them. CDR1 is DFQATT, CDR2 SNEGSKA, per germline (reference sequence). The CDR3 is 10 residues long. In DNA, the CDR3 is TGCAGTGCTAGAGAGAATGAGCAGTTCTTC. The encoded protein is CSARENEQFF.

This clone was observed once. V gene TRBV3-1 (or the pseudogene TRBV3-2) combines with J gene TRBJ2-7; D unresolved. CDR1 is LGHDT, CDR2 YNNKEL, per germline (reference sequence). V gave up 1 base and J gave up 8 bases, with 9 bases separating them. The CDR3 covers 12 residues. The DNA for the CDR3 is TGTGCCAGCAGCCAAGCCCGTGACAAGCAGTACTTC. Amino acid sequence: CASSQARDKQYF.

This clone appeared a few times. This chain uses TRBV5-4 with TRBJ1-2; no definite D call. CDR1 is SGHNT and CDR2 is YYREEE in the germline V gene (reference sequence). V lost 2 bases and J lost 7, with 9 bases in between. This CDR3 is built from 12 residues. This CDR3 reads CASSFGVSGYTF. The DNA of the CDR3 is TGTGCCAGCAGCTTCGGGGTGTCTGGCTACACCTTC.

This chain connects TRBV10-2 to TRBJ2-7; 8 nucleotides agree with TRBD1. Germline lookup yields CDR1 WSHSY and CDR2 SAAADI. V gave up 10 bases and J gave up 4 bases; unmatched junction bases: 24. This CDR3 has 18 amino acids. The CDR3 reads CATRGTLEDRVFGYEQYF. CDR3 sequence (DNA): TGCGCCACCCGGGGGACACTAGAGGACAGGGTCTTCGGGTACGAGCAGTACTTC.

The genes are TRBV5-6 and TRBJ1-1, with a tentative D call TRBD1 (6 bases). CDR1 SGHDT and CDR2 YYEEEE come from the germline V gene. This CDR3 has 15 residues. Deletions cut 2 bases from V and 5 bases from J, with 16 bases between. The CDR3 region has the DNA TGTGCCAGCAGCTTTACAGGGAGTGGAGTGACTGAAGCTTTCTTT. It translates to CASSFTGSGVTEAFF.

The V gene is TRBV7-2, the J gene TRBJ1-1; D ambiguous. Germline V CDR1 and CDR2: SGHTA, FQGNSA. The CDR3 extends over 14 amino acids. V lost 4 bases and J 0 bases, leaving 9 bases between the germline ends. The CDR3 DNA reads TGTGCCAGCAGCTCCCCGGACTTGAACACTGAAGCTTTCTTT. It translates to CASSSPDLNTEAFF.

This clone was seen a few times. The J gene is TRBJ1-1, the V gene TRBV5-6; no firm D call. Per the germline V gene, CDR1 is SGHDT and CDR2 is YYEEEE. V was pared by 2 bases and J by 2 bases, with 10 bases between. The CDR3 sequence is 14 residues long. CDR3 region: CASSFRSVNTEAFF. The DNA for the CDR3 is TGTGCCAGCAGCTTCAGGTCAGTCAACACTGAAGCTTTCTTT.

The chain couples TRBV19 to TRBJ2-7, with 7 bases aligning to TRBD1. Per germline, CDR1 LNHDA and CDR2 SQIVND (reference sequence). J lost 2 bases, V lost 5 bases, and 6 bases had no gene match. This CDR3 is built from 14 residues. The CDR3 nucleotides are TGTGCCAGTAGTTCGGTAGGACAGGCCTACGAGCAGTACTTC. It encodes CASSSVGQAYEQYF.

The genes are TRBV23-1 and TRBJ2-7; D possibly corresponds to TRBD1 (6 bases). TRBV23-1 qualifies as an ORF whose function is uncertain. The CDR3 consists of 16 residues. The V gene lost 4 bases and the J gene lost 2 bases, with 18 bases spanning the gap. CDR3 in amino acids: CASSPLDRDRPYEQYF. For the CDR3, the DNA is TGCGCCAGCAGTCCTCTGGATAGAGACAGGCCCTACGAGCAGTACTTC.

The gene calls are TRBV19 and TRBJ1-2, with TRBD1 as a possible D gene (5 bases). The CDR3 covers 17 residues. Per germline, CDR1 LNHDA and CDR2 SQIVND (reference sequence). Trimming stripped 4 bases from V and 0 bases from J, with 18 bases between. The CDR3 DNA sequence: TGTGCCAGTAGTAGTCTGGGACCTTTTCCTTCTAACTATGGCTACACCTTC. Its protein is CASSSLGPFPSNYGYTF.

The chain is built from TRBV2 and TRBJ2-7; TRBD1 matches at 7 bases. V was pared by 3 bases and J by 2 bases, with 10 bases of the junction left unmatched. The CDR3 contains 16 residues. Germline V CDR1 and CDR2: SNHLY, FYNNEI. The CDR3 loop reads CASSDTGDREPYEQYF. The CDR3 bases are TGTGCCAGCAGTGATACGGGCGACAGGGAACCCTACGAGCAGTACTTC. The full variable domain, its missing parts supplied by reference TRBV2 and TRBJ2-7, is EPEVTQTPSHQVTQMGQEVILRCVPISNHLYFYWYRQILGQKVEFLVSFYNNEISEKSEIFDDQFSVERPDGSNFTLKIRSTKLEDSAMYFCASSDTGDREPYEQYFGPGTRLTVT.

The chain joins TRBV15 to TRBJ1-4; D remains unclear. The CDR3 is made up of 14 amino acids. Trimming removed 4 bases at V and 3 bases at J, with 9 bases between. CDR1 is LNHNV, CDR2 YYDKDF, per germline (reference sequence). The CDR3 sequence is CATSNGPPNEKLFF. The CDR3 DNA sequence: TGTGCCACCAGCAACGGGCCCCCTAATGAAAAACTGTTTTTT.

In its sample, this clone was seen a few times. This sequence joins TRBV6-5 and TRBJ2-2; a possible D gene is TRBD1 (5 bases). V lost 6 bases to trimming and J lost 3 bases, with 11 bases between them. CDR1 MNHEY and CDR2 SVGAGI come from the germline V gene. CDR3 length: 14 amino acids. The DNA for the CDR3 is TGTGCCAGCAGCTCAACAGGAGACACCGGGGAGCTGTTTTTT. Translation: CASSSTGDTGELFF.

CDR3 region: CASSPLDEYEQYF. CDR3 bases: TGTGCCAGCTCACCCCTAGACGAGTACGAGCAGTACTTC. V and J are TRBV18 and TRBJ2-7, with no clear D. Trimming cost V 3 bases and J 4 bases, with 10 bases left between them. This CDR3 has 13 residues. Per germline, CDR1 KGHSH and CDR2 LQKENI.

This clone was detected once. V gene TRBV7-3 combines with J gene TRBJ2-1; weak D call: TRBD2 (5 bases). V dropped 3 bases and J dropped 9 bases, with 21 bases sitting between them. CDR1 and CDR2 from the germline V gene are SGHTA and FQGTGA. CDR3 size: 16 residues. DNA of the CDR3: TGTGCCAGCAGCTTGTCGCCTAGAGGGTTTCATACTGAGCAGTTCTTC. Residues: CASSLSPRGFHTEQFF.

The rearrangement uses TRBV2 and TRBJ2-3; 12 bases line up with TRBD2. Trimming cost V 3 bases and J 8 bases; bases outside gene matches: 9. The V gene's germline CDR1 is SNHLY and CDR2 FYNNEI. This CDR3 is built from 16 residues. CDR3 loop: CASSETSGGAEGTQYF. The CDR3 DNA reads as TGTGCCAGCAGTGAGACTAGCGGGGGTGCCGAGGGTACGCAGTATTTT.

CDR3 protein: CASSLDRGNTEAFF. The CDR3 DNA follows: TGTGCCAGCAGTCTGGACAGGGGGAACACTGAAGCTTTCTTT. J is TRBJ1-1 and V is TRBV6-5, with 9 bases aligning to TRBD1. After removal of 5 bases from V and 1 base from J, the junction contained 2 bases not matched to a gene. This CDR3 has 14 amino acids. CDR1 and CDR2 (germline): MNHEY, SVGAGI.

This clone was detected once. The V gene is TRBV5-1, the J gene TRBJ2-7; D might be TRBD1 (7 bases). The CDR3 has 15 amino acids. Germline loops: CDR1 SGHRS, CDR2 YFSETQ. Trimming stripped 2 bases from V and 3 bases from J, with 15 bases between. CDR3 bases: TGCGCCAGCAGCTTCCTTCCAGGGGGGATCTACGAGCAGTACTTC. Translated: CASSFLPGGIYEQYF.

The chain has TRBV6-5 and TRBJ1-4; D is uncertain. Germline CDR1 and CDR2: MNHEY and SVGAGI. V was shortened by 7 bases and J by 1 base, with 7 bases between the two germline ends. This CDR3 region has 13 residues. CDR3 in amino acids: CASTAVTNEKLFF. The DNA for the CDR3 is TGTGCCAGCACGGCAGTAACTAATGAAAAACTGTTTTTT.

The chain joins TRBV7-6 to TRBJ2-1, with D possibly being TRBD2 (5 bases). Germline CDR1 is SGHVS and CDR2 is FNYEAQ. The CDR3 covers 12 residues. Trimming removed 5 bases at V and 5 bases at J, with 7 bases between. The CDR3 region is CASSPEDNEQFF. The CDR3 DNA is TGTGCCAGCAGCCCGGAGGACAATGAGCAGTTCTTC.

The V and J genes are TRBV20-1 and TRBJ1-1, with D unclear. The CDR3 spans 11 residues. The V gene's germline CDR1 is DFQATT and CDR2 SNEGSKA (reference sequence). The V and J ends lost 5 bases and 2 bases respectively, with 6 bases between them. The CDR3 DNA reads TGCAGTGCTTCCACAAACACTGAAGCTTTCTTT. Protein: CSASTNTEAFF.

The J gene is TRBJ2-1, the V gene TRBV10-2, with D perhaps matching TRBD2 (6 bases). From germline, CDR1 is WSHSY and CDR2 SAAADI. The CDR3 is 13 residues long. With 4 bases removed from V and 4 bases from J, the gap between germline ends came to 8 bases. CDR3 protein: CASSAGVYNEQFF. Written as DNA, the CDR3 is TGCGCCAGCAGTGCGGGGGTGTACAATGAGCAGTTCTTC.

This clone has just one count. The chain is built from TRBV9 and TRBJ2-5; 16 bases match TRBD2. Losses at the gene ends were 2 bases for V and 5 bases for J; bases not matched to a gene: 3. CDR3 length equals 16 residues. CDR1 is SGDLS, CDR2 YYNGEE, per germline. The CDR3: CASSVGTSGRVETQYF. Here the CDR3 DNA reads TGTGCCAGCAGCGTCGGGACTAGCGGGAGGGTGGAGACCCAGTACTTC.